These 32 T cell receptor beta chains were sequenced from one sample in a study of tumor T cells in aggressive B-cell lymphoma. TCRdb's copy holds only in-frame clones and misses some; the assay was immunoSEQ multiplex PCR. The top ten hold 3% to 5% of the sample, which has roughly 2,800 clones, 88% seen once. The sequenced material came from tumor tissue. The receptor source for this set is an adult with diffuse large B cell lymphoma.

CDR3 region: CASSQTGPIGDSPLHF. In nucleotides, the CDR3 is TGTGCCAGCAGCCAGACAGGACCAATTGGGGATTCACCCCTCCACTTT. This chain uses TRBV5-6 with TRBJ1-6, with D perhaps matching TRBD1 (6 bases). Trimming pared 4 bases from V and 8 bases from J, leaving 19 bases between. The CDR3 runs to 16 residues. CDR1 SGHDT and CDR2 YYEEEE come from the germline V gene.

The chain employs TRBV7-2 and TRBJ1-2; unclear D gene. In germline, CDR1 is SGHTA, CDR2 FQGNSA. There are 13 residues in the CDR3. Trimming left V 2 bases short and J 8 bases short, with 12 bases between. The CDR3 coding sequence is TGTGCCAGCAGCTTATTTCTACGAGAGGGCTACACCTTC. Translation gives CASSLFLREGYTF.

CDR3 sequence: CASSLGQGKYGAFF. The DNA of the CDR3 is TGCGCCAGCAGCTTGGGACAGGGAAAATACGGAGCTTTCTTT. The chain joins TRBV5-1 to TRBJ1-1, with 7 bases matching TRBD1. Looked up from germline, CDR1 is SGHRS and CDR2 is YFSETQ. Trimming removed 0 bases from V and 10 bases from J; junction bases left unmatched: 9. CDR3 length: 14 amino acids.

This clone occurred a few times. CDR3 bases: TGTGCCAGCTCACCACAACAGCTTTACAATCAGCCCCAGCATTTT. Its translation: CASSPQQLYNQPQHF. V and J are TRBV18 and TRBJ1-5; D gene uncertain. V lost 1 base, J lost 3 bases, and 10 bases lay in between. Germline CDR1 KGHSH, CDR2 LQKENI. The CDR3 sequence is 15 residues long.

This sequence joins TRBV28 and TRBJ2-7; weak D call: TRBD2 (5 bases). Germline-derived CDR1 and CDR2 are MDHEN and SYDVKM. V lost 7 bases, J lost 5 bases, and 12 bases lay in between. CDR3 size: 12 residues. The DNA of the CDR3 is TGTGCCAGCACTACTAGGGTGAACGAGCAGTACTTC. Translating gives CASTTRVNEQYF.

V is TRBV28 and J is TRBJ2-7; 10 nucleotides match TRBD1. Germline lookup yields CDR1 MDHEN and CDR2 SYDVKM. V was pared by 6 bases and J by 0 bases, with 2 bases of the junction left unmatched. The CDR3 runs 14 residues. The CDR3 nucleotides read TGTGCCAGCAGGGGGACAGGGGCCTCCTACGAGCAGTACTTC. Translating it yields CASRGTGASYEQYF. Variable domain in full (rest from reference TRBV28 and TRBJ2-7): DVKVTQSSRYLVKRTGEKVFLECVQDMDHENMFWYRQDPGLGLRLIYFSYDVKMKEKGDIPEGYSVSREKKERFSLILESASTNQTSMYLCASRGTGASYEQYFGPGTRLTVT.

This clone was observed a few times. This sequence joins TRBV12-5 and TRBJ1-1; the D is unclear. Germline lookup yields CDR1 LGHNT and CDR2 FRNRAP. V was shortened by 0 bases and J by 5 bases, with 4 bases between the two germline ends. The CDR3 has 12 amino acids. This chain's CDR3 is CASGLVGTEAFF. DNA of the CDR3: TGTGCTAGTGGTTTGGTCGGTACTGAAGCTTTCTTT.

In its sample, this clone was seen a few times. This rearrangement joins TRBV27 to TRBJ2-1; 15 bases align to TRBD2. The germline V gene has CDR1 MNHEY and CDR2 SMNVEV (reference sequence). After removal of 3 bases from V and 9 bases from J, the junction contained 6 bases not matched to a gene. There are 16 residues in the CDR3. The CDR3 loop reads CASSLWTSGGASEQFF. As DNA, the CDR3 is TGTGCCAGCAGTTTGTGGACTAGCGGGGGGGCGAGTGAGCAGTTCTTC.

This chain joins TRBV28 and TRBJ1-5, with 9 positions matching TRBD1. The CDR3 has 16 amino acids. Germline lookup yields CDR1 MDHEN and CDR2 SYDVKM. The junction had 8 bases not matched to a gene; V was cut back by 6 bases and J by 2 bases. The CDR3 DNA sequence: TGTGCCAGCAGGAAGTACAGGGGGCTAGGCAATCAGCCCCAGCATTTT. Its protein product is CASRKYRGLGNQPQHF.

This clone was counted only a few times. The rearrangement uses TRBV29-1 and TRBJ1-2; D ambiguous. This CDR3 region has 11 residues. Trimming stripped 6 bases from V and 7 bases from J, with 12 bases between. Germline loops: CDR1 SQVTM, CDR2 ANQGSEA. The chain's CDR3 is CSVNVWAGYTF. CDR3 nucleotide sequence: TGCAGCGTCAATGTTTGGGCTGGCTACACCTTC.

V is TRBV6-6 and J is TRBJ2-3, with D uncertain. Judging by the DNA end, TRBJ1-5 fits better; the J call may be wrong. The V gene's germline CDR1 is MNHNY and CDR2 SVGAGI (reference sequence). This CDR3 has 12 residues. CDR3 in DNA: TGTGCCAGCAGCCCTGGACTAGCGCCGCAGCATTTT. It codes for CASSPGLAPQHF.

This clone was found a few times. The CDR3 here is CAGLRGAYEQYF. Written as DNA, the CDR3 is TGTGCCGGGTTGCGCGGAGCCTACGAGCAGTACTTC. The chain uses TRBV19 and TRBJ2-7; D not resolved. Germline CDR1 LNHDA, CDR2 SQIVND (reference sequence). V gave up 11 bases and J gave up 2 bases, with 13 bases separating them. CDR3 length equals 12 residues.

This chain uses TRBV19 with TRBJ2-3; D is possibly TRBD1 (5 bases). Germline V CDR1 and CDR2: LNHDA, SQIVND (reference sequence). CDR3 length: 17 amino acids. V lost 5 bases to trimming and J lost 0 bases, with 18 bases between them. The CDR3 protein is CASSFSWGSPSTDTQYF. The DNA for the CDR3 is TGTGCCAGTAGTTTCTCTTGGGGCAGTCCGAGCACAGATACGCAGTATTTT.

The chain joins TRBV7-8 to TRBJ2-1; 8 bases are a match to TRBD1. Per the germline V gene, CDR1 is SGHVS and CDR2 is FQNEAQ. The CDR3 consists of 16 residues. Trimming cost V 6 bases and J 7 bases; bases outside gene matches: 14. The CDR3 DNA follows: TGTGCCAGCAGTCCACATAGGACAGGGTTGGGAAATGAGCAGTTCTTC. This translates into CASSPHRTGLGNEQFF.

V usage is TRBV6-1 and J usage is TRBJ1-5; unclear D gene. The CDR3 loop spans 14 amino acids. CDR1 and CDR2 from the germline V gene are MNHNS and SASEGT. V was trimmed by 6 bases and J by 0 bases, leaving 9 bases between them. Here the CDR3 reads CASSGLYSNQPQHF. The DNA of the CDR3 is TGTGCCAGCAGCGGACTCTATAGCAATCAGCCCCAGCATTTT.

The table lists this clone with a count of one. J is TRBJ2-3 and V is TRBV7-8; a possible D gene is TRBD2 (6 bases). V dropped 8 bases and J dropped 1 base, with 16 bases sitting between them. This CDR3 spans 15 amino acids. Germline loops: CDR1 SGHVS, CDR2 FQNEAQ. The CDR3: CASAYGGYGTDTQYF. DNA of the CDR3: TGTGCCAGCGCCTATGGGGGGTATGGCACAGATACGCAGTATTTT.

This sequence joins TRBV2 and TRBJ2-3, with 13 bases fitting TRBD2. CDR1 and CDR2 from the germline V gene are SNHLY and FYNNEI. Unmatched junction bases numbered 1, after V lost 1 base and J lost 6 bases. There are 15 residues in the CDR3. CDR3 nucleotide sequence: TGTGCCAGCAGTGAAGGGGGACTAGCGGGGGATACGCAGTATTTT. This encodes CASSEGGLAGDTQYF.

On this clone itself: The germline gene is not matched at one end of the junction; a read error may be the cause. The rearrangement joins TRBV19 to TRBJ1-2, with no clear D. The germline CDR1 and CDR2 sequences are LNHDA and SQIVND (reference sequence). The length of the CDR3 is 13 residues. The CDR3 reads CTSSFDKNYGYTF. The CDR3 DNA reads as TGTACCAGTAGTTTCGACAAAAACTATGGCTACACCTTC.

The J gene is TRBJ2-1, the V gene TRBV9; 7 bases agree with TRBD2. With 0 bases clipped from V and 0 bases from J, the junction kept 3 bases outside the gene matches. Germline V gene data show CDR1 as SGDLS and CDR2 as YYNGEE. The CDR3 sequence is 16 residues long. The CDR3 protein is CASSVVPGGSYNEQFF. The DNA for the CDR3 is TGTGCCAGCAGCGTAGTCCCGGGGGGCTCCTACAATGAGCAGTTCTTC. Supplemented by reference TRBV9 and TRBJ2-1, the full variable domain reads DSGVTQTPKHLITATGQRVTLRCSPRSGDLSVYWYQQSLDQGLQFLIQYYNGEERAKGNILERFSAQQFPDLHSELNLSSLELGDSALYFCASSVVPGGSYNEQFFGPGTRLTVL.

V usage is TRBV27 and J usage is TRBJ1-2; 11 positions agree with TRBD1. The CDR3 totals 15 residues. Germline V gene lookup returns CDR1 MNHEY and CDR2 SMNVEV (reference sequence). The J segment lost 3 bases and the V segment lost 1 base, leaving 1 base of the junction unmatched. CDR3 sequence (DNA): TGTGCCAGCAGTTTATGGGGACAGGGGGACTATGGCTACACCTTC. It encodes CASSLWGQGDYGYTF.

The V and J genes are TRBV25-1 and TRBJ2-5, with 8 nucleotides matching TRBD1. J gave up 4 bases and V 6 bases, and 1 base lay outside the gene matches. This CDR3 comprises 12 residues. Germline V gene lookup returns CDR1 MGHDK and CDR2 SYGVNS. CDR3 DNA: TGTGCCAGCAGACAGGGGGGAGAGACCCAGTACTTC. Amino acids: CASRQGGETQYF.

The chain employs TRBV11-3 and TRBJ2-1, with unresolved D. Trimming cost V 4 bases and J 0 bases, with 13 bases left between them. The CDR3 runs 16 residues. The V gene's germline CDR1 is SGHNT and CDR2 YENEEA. The CDR3 DNA reads TGTGCCAGCAGCTCGCCGACTTTTCCCTCCTACAATGAGCAGTTCTTC. It encodes CASSSPTFPSYNEQFF.

The J gene is TRBJ1-2, the V gene TRBV19, with 7 bases that match TRBD1. The V gene's germline CDR1 is LNHDA and CDR2 SQIVND (reference sequence). This CDR3 region has 15 residues. Trimming took 5 bases from V and 1 from J; bases not matched to a gene: 7. CDR3 protein: CASSSKGDSNYGYTF. CDR3 in DNA: TGTGCCAGTAGTTCAAAAGGGGACAGTAACTATGGCTACACCTTC.

The chain employs TRBV10-3 and TRBJ2-5, with 9 bases lining up with TRBD2. V gave up 2 bases and J gave up 4 bases; unmatched junction bases: 14. The CDR3 length is 18 residues. In germline, CDR1 is ENHRY, CDR2 SYGVKD. DNA of the CDR3: TGTGCCATCAGTGAGCGGCCCCACGGAGCGGGGGGACGAGAGACCCAGTACTTC. Amino acids: CAISERPHGAGGRETQYF.

This sequence joins TRBV10-3 and TRBJ2-5; no reliable D call. V lost 0 bases and J lost 5, with 7 bases in between. This CDR3 is 13 amino acids long. In germline, CDR1 is ENHRY, CDR2 SYGVKD. CDR3 residues: CAISESRSETQYF. DNA of the CDR3: TGTGCCATCAGTGAGTCGAGGAGTGAGACCCAGTACTTC.

The J gene is TRBJ1-1, the V gene TRBV27; maybe TRBD1 (6 bases). The germline gives CDR1 MNHEY, CDR2 SMNVEV (reference sequence). This CDR3 has 15 amino acids. V was cut by 6 bases and J by 0 bases, with 14 bases left in between. As DNA, the CDR3 is TGTGCCAGCAGCCCGTACAGGGTCCTGAACACTGAAGCTTTCTTT. Its protein product is CASSPYRVLNTEAFF.

The chain links TRBV28 to TRBJ1-1; the match to TRBD1 covers 9 bases. V lost 6 bases and J lost 3; bases outside the gene matches: 11. The germline gives CDR1 MDHEN, CDR2 SYDVKM. This CDR3 has 16 amino acids. As DNA, the CDR3 is TGTGCCAGCAGCAGTTGGACAGGGGTTGGGGACACTGAAGCTTTCTTT. Translation: CASSSWTGVGDTEAFF.

This sequence joins TRBV5-3 and TRBJ1-5; TRBD1 is a possible D gene (6 bases). TRBV5-3 belongs to the ORF category, with a function that is uncertain. The CDR3 spans 14 residues. Deletions cut 5 bases from V and 3 bases from J, with 12 bases between. The CDR3 DNA reads as TGTGCCAGAAGTGGGTACAGGGCCAATCAGCCCCAGCATTTT. It is translated as CARSGYRANQPQHF.

The chain employs TRBV6-1 and TRBJ1-5; D might be TRBD1 (5 bases). The V gene's germline CDR1 is MNHNS and CDR2 SASEGT. V gave up 11 bases and J gave up 2 bases, with 16 bases separating them. This CDR3 is built from 14 residues. CDR3 loop: CASLWGGGNQPQHF. In DNA form, the CDR3 reads TGTGCCTCTTTGTGGGGCGGGGGCAATCAGCCCCAGCATTTT.

The gene calls are TRBV6-6 and TRBJ2-7, with 7 positions matching TRBD1. V shed 0 bases, J shed 5 bases, and the junction held 4 bases outside the gene matches. The germline V gene encodes CDR1 MNHNY and CDR2 SVGAGI (reference sequence). The CDR3 loop spans 14 amino acids. CDR3 in DNA: TGTGCCAGCAGTTACTCGGCAGGGGGAAACGAGCAGTACTTC. This translates into CASSYSAGGNEQYF.

The V gene is TRBV5-1, the J gene TRBJ1-2; 10 bases fit TRBD1. The CDR3 extends over 16 amino acids. The trim removed 4 bases at V and 7 bases at J, leaving 13 bases unmatched. The germline gives CDR1 SGHRS, CDR2 YFSETQ. The CDR3 bases are TGCGCCAGCAGCCTTGGACAGGGGGGCCTTTCGGGTGGCTACACCTTC. It is translated as CASSLGQGGLSGGYTF.

CDR3 sequence: CASSEAGLHEQFF. The CDR3 nucleotides read TGCGCCAGCAGTGAGGCTGGCCTGCATGAGCAGTTCTTC. The chain is built from TRBV10-1 and TRBJ2-1; D gene ambiguous. CDR1 and CDR2 from the germline V gene are WNHNN and SYGVQD (reference sequence). The V and J ends lost 2 bases and 8 bases respectively, with 10 bases between them. The CDR3 has 13 residues.